The present entry profiles one TCR beta chain with its context. The same CDR3 arises from other DNA sequences in this sample as well. This entry comes from a study of shared clonotypes between healthy human individuals. CD45RO-negative, CCR7-selected cells formed the naive CD8 fraction, which excluded terminally differentiated effector memory CD45RA+ cells. The CDR3 contains 14 residues. V lost 5 bases to trimming and J lost 2 bases, with 9 bases between them. Per the germline V gene, CDR1 is SGHAT and CDR2 is FQNNGV. In the source study's methods: ImmunoSEQ output held junction-only sequences without quality scores, so filtering differed. Profiled with immunoSEQ multiplex PCR; TCRdb holds only in-frame clones, not every one. For V, J and clone size, that table is used; D and trimming come from the DNA. The sample holds approximately 740,000 clones, 80% to 95% seen once.

The chain has TRBV11-2 and TRBJ2-2; D assignment may be TRBD1 or TRBD2 (5 bases each). The clonotype was recovered from a man aged 25 to 40 in good health. The sample was naive CD8+ T cells sorted from blood. DNA of the CDR3: TGTGCCAGCAGCCTTGGGACCAACACCGGGGAGCTGTTTTTT. Amino acid sequence: CASSLGTNTGELFF. The full variable domain, in which reference TRBV11-2 and TRBJ2-2 provide the parts outside the CDR3, is EAGVAQSPRYKIIEKRQSVAFWCNPISGHATLYWYQQILGQGPKLLIQFQNNGVVDDSQLPKDRFSAERLKGVDSTLKIQPAKLEDSAVYLCASSLGTNTGELFFGEGSRLTVL.